This T cell receptor (beta chain) was found in a study of preoperative IRX-2 immunotherapy in early breast cancer. CDR3 length: 16 residues. Indicated treatment: preoperative locoregional IRX-2 cytokine immunotherapy. The data were produced by immunoSEQ multiplex PCR, yet TCRdb's version contains in-frame clones alone and is incomplete. The sample consists of over 30,000 clones, about nine tenths of them appearing once. The sequence was collected from a human donor with breast cancer. This sample comprised tumor tissue, obtained after IRX-2 immunotherapy. V usage is TRBV7-5 and J usage is TRBJ1-1. TRBV7-5 is noted as a pseudogene. This CDR3 reads CASSRGVGDMNTEAFF. CDR3 sequence (DNA): TGTGCCAGCAGTCGGGGGGTAGGGGACATGAACACTGAAGCTTTCTTT.